The present T cell receptor beta chain was sequenced within a study of T cells in Graves' hyperthyroidism and ophthalmopathy (dated by TCRdb to between 2018 and 2021). As for the study more broadly: Peripheral blood was collected at initial diagnosis, before any treatment. After blood sampling, hyperthyroidism patients were treated with methimazole at a starting dose of 30 mg daily, and ophthalmopathy patients were treated with high-dose intravenous methylprednisolone. The paper describes TCR Vbeta CDR3 sequencing of 140 or so peripheral blood samples, made up of 43 ophthalmopathy patients, around 73 hyperthyroidism patients and about 17 progressor patients. Thyroid tissue and blood T-cell repertoires from about six Graves' hyperthyroidism patients were also compared in the study. To identify TCR V-J signatures that set the groups apart, the researchers used a discovery cohort of 100 patients, made up of 43 with Graves' ophthalmopathy and some 58 with stable Graves' hyperthyroidism. Prospective prediction of ophthalmopathy was tested in an independent validation cohort consisting of about 20 hyperthyroidism patients and 17 patients who later progressed to ophthalmopathy. The approximately 100 discovery patients were randomly split 7:3 into training and test sets.

CDR1 and CDR2 are read off the germline V gene (reference sequence) as LNHDA and SQIVND. There are 16 amino acids in the CDR3, from cysteine to phenylalanine inclusive. The retained sequence is limited to the CDR3, 48 bases, with the frame set at the first base. At the junction V is shortened by 6 bases and J by 3 bases; bases outside the gene matches: 8. Ophthalmopathy patients had moderately to severely active disease, Clinical Activity Score of at least 3, NOSPECS grade of at least 4, and duration under 3 months. The study excluded patients with uncontrolled infections, other autoimmune diseases, pregnancy or lactation. Diagnoses relied on clinical symptoms, serum thyroxine and TRAb, thyroid ultrasound and orbital computed tomography. PBMCs were separated from over 9 ml of fresh peripheral blood using Ficoll-Paque density gradient centrifugation. Trizol reagent was used to extract total RNA, and RNA quality was then checked on an Agilent 2100 Bioanalyzer.

The full study reports these points: In validation, progression to ophthalmopathy was predicted by the model with 70% to 71% sensitivity and 72.22% specificity, a median of about 6.8 months before onset. Ophthalmopathy was separated from stable hyperthyroidism by a 13 V-J signature model, with about 88% sensitivity and about 81% specificity obtained in cross-validation and 80%/75% obtained in testing. Sample size was not statistically predetermined, and investigators were not blinded to group allocation. Blood samples also contained most of the expanded thyroid clonotypes (frequency above 0.001), which suggests that blood repertoires may reflect thyroid immune responses.

Comment on this clonotype: The antigen it recognizes is unknown. No base-level quality is on record; no much larger clone is a single base apart.

The TCR beta CDR3 regions were amplified from RNA transcripts. For the first round of RT-PCR on the TCR CDR3, the HTBI primer set was used together with the Qiagen OneStep RT-PCR kit. The libraries were constructed in a second round of multiplex PCR and then size-selected and purified. Sequencing of the libraries was done on an Illumina HiSeq2000 using paired-end 100 bp reads. Concerning the study's data processing: SOAPnuke was used to process the raw data, with reads discarded if the reads contained adapters or uncalled bases, had a mean Phred below 15, or lacked an exact constant-primer or identifier match. High-quality paired reads were merged using COPE v1.2.5, and each unique nucleotide sequence was defined as a clonotype. Clonotypes were aligned to IMGT TRBV, TRBD and TRBJ reference segments using MiTCR v1.1. Analysis was restricted to V-J combinations with a frequency above 0.0001, which covered 99.2% of repertoires. A TCS score was defined as the ratio of F50 (clonal expansion) to E x V (chaos), with BLOSUM62-based TCRdist applied between CDR3 peptides within each V-J. Welch's t-statistics and random forest reduced fewer than 550 V-J features to 13, which were used in a naive Bayes classifier (R e1071). TCRdb trimmed public reads at Q25 via fastp, called clones via MiXCR and kept in-frame beta chains. Each CDR3 protein gets just one entry, which takes the most common genes and DNA from the rows behind it. Clone size and V and J calls follow TCRdb, not the original study. The sample contains approximately 690,000 distinct CDR3 sequences, about 14% of them found a single time. The leading ten clones occupy approximately 13% of the sample.

This chain is built from TRBV19 and TRBJ1-5, with 10 middle bases fitting TRBD1. This clonotype originated in a woman aged 45-65 years with Graves' ophthalmopathy. Specimen: blood. The sequence in DNA is TGTGCCAGTAGGGGGACAGGGGAGAATTACAATCAGCCCCAGCATTTT. Translated, this gives CASRGTGENYNQPQHF.